The text below deals with one TCR beta chain. The CDR3 totals 17 residues. Germline values: CDR1 LNHDA, CDR2 SQIVND (reference sequence). The ends lost 4 bases at V and 6 bases at J; junction bases unmatched: 12. Treatment of the sample: randomized to nivolumab then ipilimumab (arm A) or the reverse (arm B). From thawed PBMCs, live CD3+CD8+ cells negative for CD19 and CD56 were sorted. Data came from immunoSEQ multiplex PCR; TCRdb stores just in-frame clones and leaves some out. The data show under 8,500 clones, approximately 80% seen once. This specimen belongs to a study of sequential checkpoint blockade in melanoma. Study summary: Each arm's sequence ended with maintenance nivolumab.

This TCR derives from a human donor with melanoma. This material consisted of CD8+ T cells sorted from blood (inferred from file names), taken from a patient given nivolumab and ipilimumab in sequence. The rearrangement joins TRBV19 to TRBJ2-2; 9 nucleotides line up with TRBD2. CDR3 in DNA: TGTGCCAGTAGTACTAGCGGGATCCCCCCCTGGGCCGGGGAGCTGTTTTTT. Translation: CASSTSGIPPWAGELFF.